Here is one TCR beta chain with its context. Its antigen is as yet unknown. Because it lacks the conserved phenylalanine or tryptophan at the end, this CDR3 is likely a read error. Using RNA template, CDR3s of TCR alpha and beta were amplified with iRepertoire arm-PCR. MiXCR, run by TCRdb on the multiplex PCR reads, gives a single entry per CDR3 protein. The sample lists around 390,000 distinct CDR3 sequences, around 38% occurring once. This entry belongs to a study of glioma-infiltrating T cells. General study results and limits: A blood CDR3 motif signature was depleted in highly divergent patients. Gliomas, especially low-grade, showed above-expected tissue-blood divergence; non-neoplastic patients showed below.

V lost 6 bases and J lost 8; bases outside the gene matches: 12. CDR3 length: 16 residues. Germline V gene lookup returns CDR1 MDHEN and CDR2 SYDVKM. V usage is TRBV28 and J usage is TRBJ2-1; 11 bases are a match to TRBD2. Sequences were obtained from glioma tissue, nonneoplastic brain tissue, or PBMCs (not recorded which). The TCR was taken from a human donor with low-grade glioma or glioblastoma, undergoing nonglioma brain surgery, or in good health (not recorded which). The CDR3 protein is CASRPGLAGAGYEQFS. For the CDR3, the DNA is TGTGCCAGCAGGCCCGGACTAGCGGGCGCGGGATATGAGCAGTTCTCC.